This T cell receptor beta chain comes out of a study of blood T cell repertoires in COVID-19. As for the study in general: Acute-phase and convalescent COVID-19 samples originated in the United States, Italy and Spain. PBMCs, B-cell-depleted T cells, or T cells were the source of the cDNA or gDNA that made up the material.

Generated by immunoSEQ multiplex PCR, the TCRdb table keeps only in-frame clones and is missing some. The sample lists approximately 470,000 clones, about 85% occurring once. Allocation to cohorts depended on clinical history reported by the participants. Two negative PCRs, clearance, or symptom resolution were required of recovered Cohort 3 donors. V was pared by 6 bases and J by 1 base, with 4 bases of the junction left unmatched. Germline CDR1 reads SGDLS; CDR2 reads YYNGEE. The CDR3 has 14 amino acids. The clonotype originates from a woman aged 18-30 years who had recovered from COVID-19. The V gene is TRBV9, the J gene TRBJ2-5, with 9 nucleotides matching TRBD2. The specimen sequenced was PBMCs or T cells enriched from blood (not recorded which). The CDR3 protein is CASTPAGGQETQYF. CDR3 bases: TGTGCCAGCACCCCAGCGGGGGGCCAAGAGACCCAGTACTTC.